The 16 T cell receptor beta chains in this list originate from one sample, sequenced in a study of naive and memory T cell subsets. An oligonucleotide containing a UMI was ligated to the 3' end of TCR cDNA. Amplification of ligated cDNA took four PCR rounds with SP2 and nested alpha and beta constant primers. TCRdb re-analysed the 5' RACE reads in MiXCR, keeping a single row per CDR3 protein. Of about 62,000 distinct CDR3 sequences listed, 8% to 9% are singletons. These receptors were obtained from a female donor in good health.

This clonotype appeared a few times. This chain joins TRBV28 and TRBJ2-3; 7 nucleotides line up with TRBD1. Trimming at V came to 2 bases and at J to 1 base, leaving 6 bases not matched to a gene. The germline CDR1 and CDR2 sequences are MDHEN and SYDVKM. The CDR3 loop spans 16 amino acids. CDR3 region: CASSLQGVGGTDTQYF. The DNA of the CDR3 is TGTGCCAGCAGTTTACAGGGGGTCGGGGGCACAGATACGCAGTATTTT.

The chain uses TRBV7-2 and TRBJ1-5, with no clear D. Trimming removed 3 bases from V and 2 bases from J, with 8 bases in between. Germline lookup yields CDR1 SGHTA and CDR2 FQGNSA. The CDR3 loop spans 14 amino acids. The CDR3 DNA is TGTGCCAGCAGCTTCATGGGTCGCAATCAGCCCCAGCATTTT. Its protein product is CASSFMGRNQPQHF. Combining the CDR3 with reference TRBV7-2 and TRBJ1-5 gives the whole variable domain GAGVSQSPSNKVTEKGKDVELRCDPISGHTALYWYRQSLGQGLEFLIYFQGNSAPDKSGLPSDRFSAERTGGSVSTLTIQRTQQEDSAVYLCASSFMGRNQPQHFGDGTRLSIL.

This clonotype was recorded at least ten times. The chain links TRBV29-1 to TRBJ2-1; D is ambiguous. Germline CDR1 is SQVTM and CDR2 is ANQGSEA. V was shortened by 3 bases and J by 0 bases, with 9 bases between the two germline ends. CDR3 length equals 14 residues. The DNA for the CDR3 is TGCAGCGTTGATAGTCCAAGCTCCTACAATGAGCAGTTCTTC. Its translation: CSVDSPSSYNEQFF.

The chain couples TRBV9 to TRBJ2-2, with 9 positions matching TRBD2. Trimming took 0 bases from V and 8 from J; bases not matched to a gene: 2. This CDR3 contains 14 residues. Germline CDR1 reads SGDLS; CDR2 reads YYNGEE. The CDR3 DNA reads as TGTGCCAGCAGCGTAGCCGGACTAGCGGGGGAGCTGTTTTTT. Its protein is CASSVAGLAGELFF.

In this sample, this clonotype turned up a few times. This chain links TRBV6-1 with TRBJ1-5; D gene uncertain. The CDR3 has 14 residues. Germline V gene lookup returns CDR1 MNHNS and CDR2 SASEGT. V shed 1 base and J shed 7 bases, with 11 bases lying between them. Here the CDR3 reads CASSEGAASQPQHF. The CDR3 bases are TGTGCCAGCAGTGAAGGGGCAGCCTCCCAGCCCCAGCATTTT.

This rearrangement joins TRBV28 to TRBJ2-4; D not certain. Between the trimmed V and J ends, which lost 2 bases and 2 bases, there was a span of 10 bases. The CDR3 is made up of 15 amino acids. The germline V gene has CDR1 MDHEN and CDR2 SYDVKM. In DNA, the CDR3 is TGTGCCAGCAGTTTAGGGCAGGTCCCCAAAAACATTCAGTACTTC. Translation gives CASSLGQVPKNIQYF.

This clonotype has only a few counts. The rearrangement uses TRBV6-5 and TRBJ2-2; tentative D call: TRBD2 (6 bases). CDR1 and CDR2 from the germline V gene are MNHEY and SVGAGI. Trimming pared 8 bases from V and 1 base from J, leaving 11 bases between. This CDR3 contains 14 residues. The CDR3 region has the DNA TGTGCCAGCCAGGGACTGCGGAACACCGGGGAGCTGTTTTTT. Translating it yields CASQGLRNTGELFF.

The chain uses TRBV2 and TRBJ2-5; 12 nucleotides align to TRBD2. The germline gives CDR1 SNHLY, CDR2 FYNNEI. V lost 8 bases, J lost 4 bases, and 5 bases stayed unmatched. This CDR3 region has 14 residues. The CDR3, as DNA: TGTGCCAGCGAGGGACTAGCGGGCGCAGAGACCCAGTACTTC. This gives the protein CASEGLAGAETQYF.

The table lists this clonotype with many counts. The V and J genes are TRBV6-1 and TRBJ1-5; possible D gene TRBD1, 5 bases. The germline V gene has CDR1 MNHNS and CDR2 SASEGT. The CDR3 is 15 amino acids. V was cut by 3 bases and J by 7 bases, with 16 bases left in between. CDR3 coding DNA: TGTGCCAGCAGTGATTTTTCCAGGGTGGCGCAGCCCCAGCATTTT. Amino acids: CASSDFSRVAQPQHF.

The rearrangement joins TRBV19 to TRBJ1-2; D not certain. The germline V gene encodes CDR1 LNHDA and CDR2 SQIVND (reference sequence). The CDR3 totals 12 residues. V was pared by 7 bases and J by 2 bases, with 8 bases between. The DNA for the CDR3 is TGTGCCAGTAACTCAGGCAACTATGGCTACACCTTC. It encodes CASNSGNYGYTF. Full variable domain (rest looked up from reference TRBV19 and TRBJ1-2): DGGITQSPKYLFRKEGQNVTLSCEQNLNHDAMYWYRQDPGQGLRLIYYSQIVNDFQKGDIAEGYSVSREKKESFPLTVTSAQKNPTAFYLCASNSGNYGYTFGSGTRLTVV.

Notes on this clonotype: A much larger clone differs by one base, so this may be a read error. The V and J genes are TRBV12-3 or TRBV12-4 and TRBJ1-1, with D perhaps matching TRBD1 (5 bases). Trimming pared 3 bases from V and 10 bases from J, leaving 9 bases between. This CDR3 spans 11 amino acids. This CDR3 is CASSLGLGAFF. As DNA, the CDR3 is TGTGCCAGCAGTTTGGGGCTGGGAGCTTTCTTT.

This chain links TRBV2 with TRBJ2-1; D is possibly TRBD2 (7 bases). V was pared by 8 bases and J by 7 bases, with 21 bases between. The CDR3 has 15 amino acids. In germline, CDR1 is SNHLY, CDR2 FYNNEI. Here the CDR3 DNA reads TGTGCCAGCGGTCTTGAGGGGGGGCCTGGGAATGAGCAGTTCTTC. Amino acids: CASGLEGGPGNEQFF.

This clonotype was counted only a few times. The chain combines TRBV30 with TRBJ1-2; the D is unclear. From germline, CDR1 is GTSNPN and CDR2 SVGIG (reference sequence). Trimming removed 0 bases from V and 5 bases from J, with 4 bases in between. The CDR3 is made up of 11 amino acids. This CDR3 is CAWSVGYGYTF. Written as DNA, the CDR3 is TGTGCCTGGAGTGTGGGATATGGCTACACCTTC. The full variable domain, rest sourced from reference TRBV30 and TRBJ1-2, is SQTIHQWPATLVQPVGSPLSLECTVEGTSNPNLYWYRQAAGRGLQLLFYSVGIGQISSEVPQNLSASRPQDRQFILSSKKLLLSDSGFYLCAWSVGYGYTFGSGTRLTVV.

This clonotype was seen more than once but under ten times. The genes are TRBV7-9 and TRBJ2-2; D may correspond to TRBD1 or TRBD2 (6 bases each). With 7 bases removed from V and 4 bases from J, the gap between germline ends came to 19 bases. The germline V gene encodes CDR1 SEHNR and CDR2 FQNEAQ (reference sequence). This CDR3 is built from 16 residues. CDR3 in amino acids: CASTSPLGGATGELFF. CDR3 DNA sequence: TGTGCCAGCACCTCCCCCCTGGGGGGCGCCACCGGGGAGCTGTTTTTT.

CDR3 in amino acids: CASSQVLLGAAGELFF. DNA of the CDR3: TGTGCCAGCAGCCAAGTACTACTAGGGGCGGCCGGGGAGCTGTTTTTT. The V gene is TRBV14, the J gene TRBJ2-2; the D gene could be TRBD1 or TRBD2 (5 bases each). This CDR3 comprises 16 residues. The V end lost 1 base, the J end lost 6 bases, and 15 bases lay between the germline ends. Germline V gives CDR1 SGHDN, CDR2 FVKESK.

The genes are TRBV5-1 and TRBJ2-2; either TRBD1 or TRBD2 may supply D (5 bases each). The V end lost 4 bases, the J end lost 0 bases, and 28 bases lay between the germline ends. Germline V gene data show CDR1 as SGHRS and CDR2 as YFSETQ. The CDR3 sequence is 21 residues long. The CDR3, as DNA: TGCGCCAGCAGCCCGATTGGTGGGGGTACTCGTCGCGCCGCGAACACCGGGGAGCTGTTTTTT. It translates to CASSPIGGGTRRAANTGELFF.